The count of the clone carrying this T cell receptor (beta chain) is one. Its specificity is not known. The V gene lost 1 base and the J gene lost 5 bases, with 9 bases spanning the gap. The CDR3 sequence is 13 residues long. Germline V gene lookup returns CDR1 SEHNR and CDR2 FQNEAQ (reference sequence). Treatment of the sample: oral pan-JAK inhibitor, 5-10 mg twice daily. Peripheral blood samples and lesional scalp punch biopsies were obtained from alopecia areata patients. The data are from a study of CD8+ T cells in alopecia areata. The study, taken as a whole, reports: On tofacitinib, scalp clonality and expanded CD8+ clones among top 100 fell significantly. Many expanded lesional clones persisted in scalp and blood during tofacitinib treatment.

Following RNA extraction, reverse transcription yielded cDNA that acted as the sequencing template. Method: immunoSEQ multiplex PCR; TCRdb's copy keeps in-frame clones and lacks some. This table has nearly 110,000 clones, 65% to 85% appearing once. This receptor was identified in a human donor with alopecia areata. This sample comprised CD8+ T cells sorted from blood, obtained at week 24, from a patient treated with tofacitinib. The V call is TRBV7-9, the J call TRBJ2-7; no reliable D call. CDR3 sequence reads: CASSLVLSDEQYF. The DNA of the CDR3 is TGTGCCAGCAGCTTAGTTTTATCAGACGAGCAGTACTTC.